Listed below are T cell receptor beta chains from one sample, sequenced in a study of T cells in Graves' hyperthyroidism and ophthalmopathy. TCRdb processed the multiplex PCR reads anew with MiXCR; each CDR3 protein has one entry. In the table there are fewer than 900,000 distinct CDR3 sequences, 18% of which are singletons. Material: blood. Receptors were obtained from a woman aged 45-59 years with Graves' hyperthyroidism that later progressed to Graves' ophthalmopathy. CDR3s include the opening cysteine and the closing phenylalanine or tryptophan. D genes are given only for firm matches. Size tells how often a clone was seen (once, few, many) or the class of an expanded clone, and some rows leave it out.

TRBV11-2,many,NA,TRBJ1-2,CASTPSEYYYGYTF,TGTGCCAGCACCCCCTCGGAATACTACTATGGCTACACCTTC
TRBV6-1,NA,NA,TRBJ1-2,CASQSTGSNYGYTF,TGTGCCAGCCAATCGACAGGATCCAACTATGGCTACACCTTC
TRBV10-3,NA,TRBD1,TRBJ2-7,CAISEGQGTYEQYF,TGTGCCATCAGCGAGGGACAGGGGACCTACGAGCAGTACTTC
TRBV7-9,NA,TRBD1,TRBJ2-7,CASATGGMDEQYF,TGTGCCAGCGCGACAGGGGGCATGGACGAGCAGTACTTC
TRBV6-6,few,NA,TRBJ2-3,CASSYGVQSTDTQYF,TGTGCCAGCAGTTACGGAGTGCAAAGCACAGATACGCAGTATTTT
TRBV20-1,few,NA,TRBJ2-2,CSARSFRGERELFF,TGCAGTGCTAGATCGTTCCGGGGAGAAAGGGAGCTGTTTTTT
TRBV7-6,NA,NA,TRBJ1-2,CASSLEPAANNRDGYTF,TGTGCCAGCAGCTTAGAGCCGGCGGCCAACAACCGGGATGGCTACACCTTC
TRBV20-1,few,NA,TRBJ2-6,CSARKATGANVLTF,TGCAGTGCTAGAAAGGCAACAGGGGCCAACGTCCTGACTTTC
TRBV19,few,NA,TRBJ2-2,CASSWDSANTGELFF,TGTGCCAGTAGCTGGGACTCCGCGAACACCGGGGAGCTGTTTTTT
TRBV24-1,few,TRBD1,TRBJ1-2,CAISEAWTGVGYTF,TGTGCCATCAGTGAGGCATGGACAGGGGTCGGCTACACCTTC
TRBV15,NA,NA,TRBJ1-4,CATSSLRGEKLFF,TGTGCCACCAGCAGCTTAAGGGGTGAAAAACTGTTTTTT
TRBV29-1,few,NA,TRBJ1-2,CSVEVKTGNYGYTF,TGCAGCGTTGAAGTTAAGACAGGAAACTATGGCTACACCTTC
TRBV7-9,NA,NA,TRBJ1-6,CASRLKGGANSPLHF,TGTGCCAGCAGGCTAAAGGGGGGGGCGAATTCACCCCTCCACTTT
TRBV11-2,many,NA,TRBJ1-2,CASSLVADNPSGYTF,TGTGCCAGCAGCTTAGTTGCGGACAACCCATCGGGCTACACCTTC
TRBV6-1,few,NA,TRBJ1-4,CASGDIGAGHEKLFF,TGTGCCAGCGGGGACATCGGGGCAGGACATGAAAAACTGTTTTTT
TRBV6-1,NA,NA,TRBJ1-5,CASSEAINNQPQHF,TGTGCCAGCAGTGAAGCCATAAACAATCAGCCCCAGCATTTT
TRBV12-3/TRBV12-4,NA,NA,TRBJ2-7,CASTDGYYEQYF,TGTGCCAGCACTGACGGATACTACGAGCAGTACTTC
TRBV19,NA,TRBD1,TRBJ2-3,CASSLTGTGGPDTQYF,TGTGCCAGTAGTCTAACCGGGACAGGGGGACCAGATACGCAGTATTTT
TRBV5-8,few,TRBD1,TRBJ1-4,CASSQWTGQLGKLFF,TGTGCCAGCAGCCAATGGACAGGCCAGCTGGGGAAACTGTTTTTT
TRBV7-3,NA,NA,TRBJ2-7,CASSLMSLSSGSEQYF,TGTGCCAGCAGCTTAATGAGCCTCTCTTCAGGGAGCGAGCAGTACTTC
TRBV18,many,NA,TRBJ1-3,CASSPLTGHPIWENTIYF,TGTGCCAGCTCACCTTTGACGGGACACCCCATTTGGGAAAACACCATATATTTT
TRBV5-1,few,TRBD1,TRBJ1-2,CASSYDRAGYGYTF,TGCGCCAGCAGCTACGACAGGGCCGGCTATGGCTACACCTTC
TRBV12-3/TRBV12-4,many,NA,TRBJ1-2,CASSQTANYGYTF,TGTGCCAGCAGTCAGACGGCTAACTATGGCTACACCTTC
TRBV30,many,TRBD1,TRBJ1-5,CAWSFRDRGGQPQHF,TGTGCCTGGAGTTTCCGGGACAGGGGTGGTCAGCCCCAGCATTTT
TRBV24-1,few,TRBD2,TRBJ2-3,CATSGDSGGVADTQYF,TGTGCCACCAGTGGGGATAGCGGGGGTGTGGCAGATACGCAGTATTTT
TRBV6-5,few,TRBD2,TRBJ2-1,CASSYSGGSGGALYNEQFF,TGTGCCAGCAGTTACTCGGGGGGTAGCGGGGGGGCTCTATACAATGAGCAGTTCTTC
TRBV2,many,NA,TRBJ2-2,CASIPGRGPGELFF,TGTGCCAGCATCCCTGGTCGGGGGCCCGGGGAGCTGTTTTTT
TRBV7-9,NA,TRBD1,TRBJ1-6,CASSRRDRDLPLHF,TGTGCCAGCAGCCGCCGGGACAGGGATCTGCCCCTCCACTTT
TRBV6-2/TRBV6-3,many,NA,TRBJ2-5,CASRGQVQETQYF,TGTGCCAGCAGGGGACAAGTACAAGAGACCCAGTACTTC
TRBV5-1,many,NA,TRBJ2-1,CASSLFDQEQFF,TGCGCCAGCAGCTTGTTCGATCAAGAGCAGTTCTTC
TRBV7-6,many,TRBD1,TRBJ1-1,CASSARTGLNTEAFF,TGTGCCAGCAGCGCCCGGACAGGGTTGAACACTGAAGCTTTCTTT
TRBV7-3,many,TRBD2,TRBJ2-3,CASSSKLAGGSDTQYF,TGTGCCAGCAGCTCCAAACTAGCGGGGGGTTCAGATACGCAGTATTTT
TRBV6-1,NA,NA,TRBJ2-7,CASSEEIRQADEQYF,TGTGCCAGCAGTGAAGAGATTAGACAGGCTGACGAGCAGTACTTC
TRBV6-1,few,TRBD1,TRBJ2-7,CASSSLQGAYEQYF,TGTGCCAGCAGTTCCTTACAGGGGGCCTACGAGCAGTACTTC
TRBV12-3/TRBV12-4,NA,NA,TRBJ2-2,CASIGQSANTGELFF,TGTGCCAGCATCGGACAAAGCGCGAACACCGGGGAGCTGTTTTTT
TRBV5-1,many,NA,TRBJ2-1,CASSLGWTSANEQFF,TGCGCCAGCAGCTTGGGATGGACCTCCGCCAATGAGCAGTTCTTC
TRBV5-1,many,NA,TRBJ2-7,CASSLEGHEQYF,TGCGCCAGCAGCTTGGAGGGACACGAGCAGTACTTC
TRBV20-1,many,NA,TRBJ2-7,CSVRTGRVHEQYF,TGCAGTGTGCGTACAGGGAGAGTCCACGAGCAGTACTTC
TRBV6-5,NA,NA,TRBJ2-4,CASSYTMAKNIQYF,TGTGCCAGCAGTTATACTATGGCCAAAAACATTCAGTACTTC
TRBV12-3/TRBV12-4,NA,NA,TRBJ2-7,CASSPGTRYEQYF,TGTGCCAGCAGCCCCGGGACAAGATACGAGCAGTACTTC
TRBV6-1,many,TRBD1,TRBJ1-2,CASSDPGTAYGYTF,TGTGCCAGCAGCGACCCCGGGACAGCTTATGGCTACACCTTC
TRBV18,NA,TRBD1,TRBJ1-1,CASSQTGESPEAFF,TGTGCCAGCTCACAAACAGGGGAGTCTCCTGAAGCTTTCTTT
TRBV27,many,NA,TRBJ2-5,CASSLSPGNQETQYF,TGTGCCAGCAGTTTATCTCCCGGGAATCAAGAGACCCAGTACTTC
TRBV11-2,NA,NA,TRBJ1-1,CASSFPGYMNTEAFF,TGTGCCAGCAGCTTTCCGGGGTATATGAACACTGAAGCTTTCTTT
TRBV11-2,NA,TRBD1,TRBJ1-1,CASSFAGGVFGYTEAFF,TGTGCCAGCAGCTTTGCAGGGGGAGTATTCGGATACACTGAAGCTTTCTTT
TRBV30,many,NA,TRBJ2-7,CAWSEGLGYEQYF,TGTGCCTGGAGTGAGGGACTTGGCTACGAGCAGTACTTC
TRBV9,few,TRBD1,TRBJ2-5,CASSVGGQGIQETQYF,TGTGCCAGCAGCGTAGGGGGACAGGGGATCCAAGAGACCCAGTACTTC
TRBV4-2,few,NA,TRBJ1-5,CASSQELGQGNQPQHF,TGTGCCAGCAGCCAAGAGCTAGGGCAGGGCAATCAGCCCCAGCATTTT
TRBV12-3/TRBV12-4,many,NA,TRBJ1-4,CASSLWGGEKLFF,TGTGCCAGCAGTTTATGGGGGGGTGAAAAACTGTTTTTT
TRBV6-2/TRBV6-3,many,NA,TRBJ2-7,CASSQESSYEQYF,TGTGCCAGCAGTCAAGAAAGCTCCTACGAGCAGTACTTC
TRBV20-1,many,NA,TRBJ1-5,CSVQRGGGGQPQHF,TGCAGTGTACAGAGGGGGGGTGGAGGTCAGCCCCAGCATTTT
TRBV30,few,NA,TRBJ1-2,CAWIRRVLGGYTF,TGTGCCTGGATCCGCAGGGTCTTGGGCGGCTACACCTTC
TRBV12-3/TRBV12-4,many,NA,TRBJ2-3,CASSGGSRASTDTQYF,TGTGCCAGCAGTGGTGGAAGCCGAGCTAGCACAGATACGCAGTATTTT
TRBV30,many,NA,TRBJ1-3,CAWGRGTIYF,TGTGCCTGGGGACGGGGGACCATATATTTT